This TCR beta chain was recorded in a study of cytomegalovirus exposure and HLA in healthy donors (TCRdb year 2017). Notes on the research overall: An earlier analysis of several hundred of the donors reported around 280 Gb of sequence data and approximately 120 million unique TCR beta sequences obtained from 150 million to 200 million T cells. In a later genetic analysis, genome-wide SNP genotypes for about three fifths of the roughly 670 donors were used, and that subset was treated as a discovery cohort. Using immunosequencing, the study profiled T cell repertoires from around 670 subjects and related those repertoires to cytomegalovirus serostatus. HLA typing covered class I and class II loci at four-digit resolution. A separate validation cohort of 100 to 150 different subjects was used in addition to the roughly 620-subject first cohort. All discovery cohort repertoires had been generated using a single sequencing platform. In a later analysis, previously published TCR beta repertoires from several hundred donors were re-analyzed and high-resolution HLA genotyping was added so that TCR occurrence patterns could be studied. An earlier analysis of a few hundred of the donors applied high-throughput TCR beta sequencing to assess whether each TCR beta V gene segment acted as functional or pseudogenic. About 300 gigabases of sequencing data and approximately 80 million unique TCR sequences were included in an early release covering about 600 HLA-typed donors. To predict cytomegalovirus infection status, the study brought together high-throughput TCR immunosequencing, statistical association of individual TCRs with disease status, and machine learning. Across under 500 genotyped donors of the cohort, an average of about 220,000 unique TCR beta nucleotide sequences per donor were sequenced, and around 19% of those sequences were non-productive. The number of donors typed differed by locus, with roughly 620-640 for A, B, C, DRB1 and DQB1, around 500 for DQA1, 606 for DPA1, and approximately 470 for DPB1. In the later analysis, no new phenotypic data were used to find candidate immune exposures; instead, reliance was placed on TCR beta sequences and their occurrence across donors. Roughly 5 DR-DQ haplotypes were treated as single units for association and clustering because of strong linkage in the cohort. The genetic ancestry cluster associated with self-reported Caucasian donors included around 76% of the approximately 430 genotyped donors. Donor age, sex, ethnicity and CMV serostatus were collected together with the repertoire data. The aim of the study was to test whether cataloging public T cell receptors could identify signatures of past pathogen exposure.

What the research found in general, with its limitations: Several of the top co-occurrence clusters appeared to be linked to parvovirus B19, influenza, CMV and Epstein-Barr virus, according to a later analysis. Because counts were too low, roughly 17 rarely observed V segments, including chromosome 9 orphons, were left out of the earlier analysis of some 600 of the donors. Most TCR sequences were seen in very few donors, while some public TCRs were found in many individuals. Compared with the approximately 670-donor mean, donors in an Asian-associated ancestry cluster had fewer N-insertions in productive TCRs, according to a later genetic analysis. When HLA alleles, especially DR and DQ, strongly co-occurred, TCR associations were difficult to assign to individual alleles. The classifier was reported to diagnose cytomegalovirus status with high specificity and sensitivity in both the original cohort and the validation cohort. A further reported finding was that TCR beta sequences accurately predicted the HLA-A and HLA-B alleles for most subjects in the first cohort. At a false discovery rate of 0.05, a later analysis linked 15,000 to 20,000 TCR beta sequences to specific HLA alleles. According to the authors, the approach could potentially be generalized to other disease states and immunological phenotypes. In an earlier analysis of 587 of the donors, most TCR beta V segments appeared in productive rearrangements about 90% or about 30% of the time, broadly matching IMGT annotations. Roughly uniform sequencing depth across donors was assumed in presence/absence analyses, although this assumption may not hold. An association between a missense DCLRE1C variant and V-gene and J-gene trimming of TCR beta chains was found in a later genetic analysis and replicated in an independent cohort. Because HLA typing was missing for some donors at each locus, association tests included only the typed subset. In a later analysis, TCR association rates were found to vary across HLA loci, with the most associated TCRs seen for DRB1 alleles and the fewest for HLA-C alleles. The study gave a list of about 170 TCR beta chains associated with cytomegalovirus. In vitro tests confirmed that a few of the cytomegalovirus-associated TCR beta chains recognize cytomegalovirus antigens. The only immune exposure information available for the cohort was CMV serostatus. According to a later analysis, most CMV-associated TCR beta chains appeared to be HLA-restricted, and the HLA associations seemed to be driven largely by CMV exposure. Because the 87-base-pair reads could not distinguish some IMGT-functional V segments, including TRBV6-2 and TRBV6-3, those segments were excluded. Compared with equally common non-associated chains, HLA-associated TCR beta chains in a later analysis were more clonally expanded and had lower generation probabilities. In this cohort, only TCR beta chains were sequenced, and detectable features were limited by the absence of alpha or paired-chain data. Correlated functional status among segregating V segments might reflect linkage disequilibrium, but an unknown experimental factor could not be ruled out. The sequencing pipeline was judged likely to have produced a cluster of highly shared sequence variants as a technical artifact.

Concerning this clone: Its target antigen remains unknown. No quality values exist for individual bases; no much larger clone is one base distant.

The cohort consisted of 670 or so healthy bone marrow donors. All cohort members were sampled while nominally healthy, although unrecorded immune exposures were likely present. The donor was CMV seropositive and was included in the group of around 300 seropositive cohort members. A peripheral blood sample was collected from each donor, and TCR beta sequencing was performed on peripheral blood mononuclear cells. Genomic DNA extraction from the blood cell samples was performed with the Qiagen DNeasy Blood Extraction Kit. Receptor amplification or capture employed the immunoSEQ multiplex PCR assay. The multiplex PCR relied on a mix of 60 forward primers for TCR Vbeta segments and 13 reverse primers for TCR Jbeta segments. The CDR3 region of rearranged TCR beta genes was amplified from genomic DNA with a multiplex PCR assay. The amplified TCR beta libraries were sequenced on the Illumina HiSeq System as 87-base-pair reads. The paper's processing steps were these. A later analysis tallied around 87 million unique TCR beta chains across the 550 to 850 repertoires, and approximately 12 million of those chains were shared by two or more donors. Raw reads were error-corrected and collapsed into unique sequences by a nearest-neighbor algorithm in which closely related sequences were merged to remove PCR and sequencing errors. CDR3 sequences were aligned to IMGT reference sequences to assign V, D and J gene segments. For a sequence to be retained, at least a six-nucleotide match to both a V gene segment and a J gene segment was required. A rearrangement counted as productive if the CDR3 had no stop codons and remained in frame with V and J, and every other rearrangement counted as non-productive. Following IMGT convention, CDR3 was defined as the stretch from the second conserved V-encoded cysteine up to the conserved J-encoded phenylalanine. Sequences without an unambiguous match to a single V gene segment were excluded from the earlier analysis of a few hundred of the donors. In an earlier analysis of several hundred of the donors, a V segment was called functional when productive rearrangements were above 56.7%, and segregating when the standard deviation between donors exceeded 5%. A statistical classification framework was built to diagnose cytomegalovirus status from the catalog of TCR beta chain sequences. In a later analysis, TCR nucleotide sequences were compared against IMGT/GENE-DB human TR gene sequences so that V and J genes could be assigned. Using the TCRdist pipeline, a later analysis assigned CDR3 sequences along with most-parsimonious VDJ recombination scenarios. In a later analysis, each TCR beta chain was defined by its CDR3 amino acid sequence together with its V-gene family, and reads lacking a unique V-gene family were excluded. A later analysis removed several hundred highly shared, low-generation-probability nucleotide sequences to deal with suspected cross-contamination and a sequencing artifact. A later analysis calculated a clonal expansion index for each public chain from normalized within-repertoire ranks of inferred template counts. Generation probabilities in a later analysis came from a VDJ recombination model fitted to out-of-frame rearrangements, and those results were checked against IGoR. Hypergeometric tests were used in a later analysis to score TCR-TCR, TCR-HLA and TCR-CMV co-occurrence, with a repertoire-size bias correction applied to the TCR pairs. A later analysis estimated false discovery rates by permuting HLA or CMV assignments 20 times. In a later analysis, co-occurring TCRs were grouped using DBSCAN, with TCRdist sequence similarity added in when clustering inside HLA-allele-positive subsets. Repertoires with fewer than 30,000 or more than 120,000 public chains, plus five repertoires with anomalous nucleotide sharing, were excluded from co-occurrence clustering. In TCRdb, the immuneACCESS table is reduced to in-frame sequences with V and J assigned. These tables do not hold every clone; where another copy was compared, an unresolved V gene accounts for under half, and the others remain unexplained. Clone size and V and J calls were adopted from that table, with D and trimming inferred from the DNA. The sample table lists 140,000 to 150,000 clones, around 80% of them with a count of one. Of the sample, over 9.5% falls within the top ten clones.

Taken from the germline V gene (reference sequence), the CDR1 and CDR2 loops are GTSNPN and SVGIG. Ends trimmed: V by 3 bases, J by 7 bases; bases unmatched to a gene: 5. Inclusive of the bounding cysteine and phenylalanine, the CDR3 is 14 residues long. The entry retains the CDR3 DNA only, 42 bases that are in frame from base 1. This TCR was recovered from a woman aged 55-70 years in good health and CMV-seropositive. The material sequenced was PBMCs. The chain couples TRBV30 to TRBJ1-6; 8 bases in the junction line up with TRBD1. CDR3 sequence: CAWSPGQVNSPLHF. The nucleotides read TGTGCCTGGAGCCCGGGACAGGTCAATTCACCCCTCCACTTT.